This T cell receptor (beta chain) was retrieved from a study of T cell responses to AZD1222 COVID-19 vaccine. Study findings and constraints: Unmutated variant regions are reportedly the target of nearly half of TCRs that are spike-specific. Recipients of AZD1222 seropositive at baseline numbered only 5 or 6. Clonal diversity may have been underestimated in mostly white British donors. It was only after the peak T cell response that any repertoires were sampled.

Sequencing was performed with immunoSEQ multiplex PCR; in TCRdb, only in-frame clones are kept and a portion is missing. This table has about 110,000 clones, approximately 85% appearing once. The germline V gene encodes CDR1 SQVTM and CDR2 ANQGSEA. The CDR3 totals 13 residues. The V and J ends lost 7 bases and 7 bases respectively, with 17 bases between them. As to this clone: The antigen remains unidentified.

The TCR comes from an adult in good health. The sequences come from peripheral blood, collected on day 0 of AZD1222 vaccination. The chain has TRBV29-1 and TRBJ1-5; maybe TRBD1 (5 bases). CDR3 coding DNA: TGCAGCGCCCGGATTGGGGAGGGGCAGCCCCAGCATTTT. Translated, it gives CSARIGEGQPQHF.